The clone carrying this T cell receptor beta chain showed up just a few times. The record originates from a study of blood T cell repertoires in COVID-19. The CDR3 has 13 amino acids. V shed 10 bases, J shed 6 bases, and the junction held 11 bases outside the gene matches. Per the germline V gene, CDR1 is SNHLY and CDR2 is FYNNEI. Original processing methods: Estimates of nucleated cell counts were drawn from the amplification of reference gene primers. TCRdb's table, derived via immunoSEQ multiplex PCR, lists solely in-frame clones and lacks some. The DNA was the basis for D and trimming; V, J and clone size are from that table. This sample carries roughly 700,000 clones, 80% to 90% of them seen once, and the ten largest clones take over 0.2%.

Sequencing was carried out using peripheral blood. The sequence was collected from a woman aged 18-29 years with acute or convalescent COVID-19. The V call is TRBV2, the J call TRBJ1-1; 7 nucleotides agree with TRBD1. This CDR3 is CATAQGPRAEAFF. In nucleotides, the CDR3 is TGTGCCACCGCACAGGGGCCGAGGGCTGAAGCTTTCTTT.